This is a list of T cell receptor beta chains from one sample in a study of vaccination effects on CD4 cells after COVID-19. Sequencing used immunoSEQ multiplex PCR; TCRdb keeps in-frame clones, though not all of them. The sample lists about 63,000 clones; about 71% were seen once. The antigens for these receptors are not known. Sequenced here: CD4+ T cells from PBMCs cultured with HCoV-OC43 spike peptides, sampled before COVID-19 vaccination. The receptors stem from a human donor who received a COVID-19 vaccine. CDR3s include the opening cysteine and the closing phenylalanine or tryptophan. The order of the fields is clone size, D gene, J gene, V gene, CDR3 protein, CDR3 DNA. D genes are given only for firm matches. A clone size is listed for some rows: how often the clone was seen (once, few, many), or a class if it is expanded.

>few|TRBD1|TRBJ1-2|TRBV18
CASSPSGTGGDYGYTF
TGTGCCAGCTCACCGTCCGGGACAGGGGGCGACTATGGCTACACCTTC
>.|.|TRBJ2-5|TRBV5-4
CASSLAEGAGGPQYF
TGTGCCAGCAGCTTGGCCGAAGGTGCAGGCGGGCCCCAGTACTTC
>.|.|TRBJ2-3|TRBV29-1
CSVGGPEVWGTQYF
TGCAGCGTTGGGGGTCCGGAGGTTTGGGGTACGCAGTATTTT
>.|.|TRBJ1-5|TRBV24-1
CATSEAGQSNQPQHF
TGTGCCACCAGTGAAGCGGGGCAGAGCAATCAGCCCCAGCATTTT
>.|TRBD2|TRBJ2-5|TRBV7-9
CASSFFRGGLQETQYF
TGTGCCAGCAGCTTCTTTCGGGGGGGCCTTCAAGAGACCCAGTACTTC
>.|TRBD1|TRBJ1-2|TRBV4-1
CASSQEVDRGGYGYTF
TGCGCCAGCAGCCAAGAAGTGGACAGGGGAGGCTATGGCTACACCTTC
>few|.|TRBJ1-1|TRBV10-1
CASSWSRDPQEAFF
TGCGCCAGCAGTTGGAGCCGGGACCCCCAGGAAGCTTTCTTT
>.|TRBD1|TRBJ1-6|TRBV6-2/TRBV6-3
CASSFSRLQRDRYSPLHF
TGTGCCAGCAGTTTTTCCCGCCTTCAACGGGACAGGTATTCACCCCTCCACTTT
>.|TRBD1|TRBJ1-4|TRBV4-3
CASSQDWDRAATNEKLFF
TGCGCCAGCAGCCAAGATTGGGACAGGGCGGCAACTAATGAAAAACTGTTTTTT
>.|TRBD1|TRBJ2-4|TRBV6-5
CASSYDRVRDIQYF
TGTGCCAGCAGCTACGACAGGGTTAGGGACATTCAGTACTTC
>.|TRBD2|TRBJ2-1|TRBV3-1/TRBV3-2
CASSLGLAGGHEQFF
TGTGCCAGCAGCCTGGGACTAGCGGGGGGGCATGAGCAGTTCTTC
>.|.|TRBJ1-3|TRBV10-1
CASSRGLGNTIYF
TGCGCCAGCAGCCGGGGCCTTGGAAACACCATATATTTT
>.|TRBD2|TRBJ2-1|TRBV4-1
CASSQDVTSGGYEQFF
TGCGCCAGCAGCCAAGACGTTACTAGCGGGGGCTATGAGCAGTTCTTC
>.|.|TRBJ1-5|TRBV4-1
CASSQDLFRPGREQPQHF
TGCGCCAGCAGCCAAGATCTTTTCCGGCCAGGAAGAGAGCAGCCCCAGCATTTT
>.|TRBD1|TRBJ1-5|TRBV5-6
CASSVTGFNQPQHF
TGTGCCAGCAGCGTGACAGGGTTCAATCAGCCCCAGCATTTT
>.|.|TRBJ1-2|TRBV9
CASSVDSGISYGYTF
TGTGCCAGCAGCGTAGATTCGGGGATCAGCTATGGCTACACCTTC
>.|.|TRBJ1-5|TRBV19
CASNQVAGGLSNQPQHF
TGTGCCAGTAACCAGGTGGCAGGCGGCCTGAGCAATCAGCCCCAGCATTTT
>.|.|TRBJ2-4|TRBV11-2
CASSINVISGNIQYF
TGTGCCAGCAGCATCAATGTGATTTCGGGAAACATTCAGTACTTC
>.|TRBD1|TRBJ1-2|TRBV2
CASRGQGVNYGYTF
TGTGCCAGCAGGGGACAGGGGGTCAACTATGGCTACACCTTC
>few|.|TRBJ2-1|TRBV6-5
CASSYSGRAALSEQFF
TGTGCCAGCAGTTACTCGGGCAGGGCGGCGTTGAGTGAGCAGTTCTTC
>.|.|TRBJ2-5|TRBV6-2/TRBV6-3
CASSPHMAAQETQYF
TGTGCCAGCAGCCCCCACATGGCTGCCCAAGAGACCCAGTACTTC
>.|TRBD1|TRBJ1-2|TRBV7-2
CASSFTTGAGGYTF
TGTGCCAGCAGCTTCACGACAGGGGCCGGTGGCTACACCTTC
>.|.|TRBJ2-3|TRBV5-1
CASSLAVTDTQYF
TGCGCCAGCAGCTTGGCTGTCACAGATACGCAGTATTTT
>.|.|TRBJ2-3|TRBV6-2/TRBV6-3
CASSTKGGWTDTQYF
TGTGCCAGCAGCACGAAAGGGGGTTGGACAGATACGCAGTATTTT
>.|.|TRBJ2-6|TRBV3-1/TRBV3-2
CASSQAQGKSPEANVLTF
TGTGCCAGCAGCCAAGCGCAGGGAAAAAGCCCTGAGGCCAACGTCCTGACTTTC
>.|TRBD2|TRBJ2-3|TRBV5-1
CASSSLGSGGATDTQYF
TGCGCCAGCAGCTCCCTAGGTAGCGGGGGGGCTACAGATACGCAGTATTTT
>.|.|TRBJ1-2|TRBV5-1
CASSLNGPYGYTF
TGCGCCAGCAGCTTAAACGGGCCGTATGGCTACACCTTC
>.|.|TRBJ2-2|TRBV5-5
CASSLFGTGELFF
TGTGCCAGCAGCTTGTTCGGGACCGGGGAGCTGTTTTTT
>.|.|TRBJ2-4|TRBV19
CASSGTGKAETKNIQYF
TGTGCCAGTAGTGGTACAGGGAAGGCGGAAACCAAAAACATTCAGTACTTC
>.|.|TRBJ2-2|TRBV5-1
CASSLGGPTGELFF
TGCGCCAGCAGCTTGGGAGGGCCCACCGGGGAGCTGTTTTTT
>.|TRBD1|TRBJ1-3|TRBV30
CAWGHIQGRNTIYF
TGTGCCTGGGGGCACATACAGGGGAGGAACACCATATATTTT